This T cell receptor (beta chain) was sequenced during a study of glioma-infiltrating T cells after dendritic cell vaccination. Time point indicated: after dendritic cell vaccination, including at tumor progression/relapse. Sequencing used immunoSEQ multiplex PCR; TCRdb keeps in-frame clones, though not all of them. This sample has about 76,000 clones, with around 87% found just once. This receptor was identified in a human donor with glioblastoma. This specimen was blood, taken after dendritic cell vaccination.

The CDR3 DNA reads TGCGCCAGCAGCCCATTTGTAGCGGGAGGGGCAGACAATGAGCAGTTCTTC. This gives the protein CASSPFVAGGADNEQFF. V usage is TRBV5-1 and J usage is TRBJ2-1, with 11 bases matching TRBD2. The J segment lost 5 bases and the V segment lost 4 bases, leaving 11 bases of the junction unmatched. CDR1 SGHRS and CDR2 YFSETQ come from the germline V gene. The CDR3 is made up of 17 amino acids. The complete variable domain, with remaining parts taken from reference TRBV5-1 and TRBJ2-1, reads KAGVTQTPRYLIKTRGQQVTLSCSPISGHRSVSWYQQTPGQGLQFLFEYFSETQRNKGNFPGRFSGRQFSNSRSEMNVSTLELGDSALYLCASSPFVAGGADNEQFFGPGTRLTVL.